The present T cell receptor beta chain was sequenced within a study of cytomegalovirus exposure and HLA in healthy donors. Notes on the study in general: In presence/absence analyses, roughly uniform sequencing depth across donors was assumed.

Points on this clone: As yet, its antigen is unknown.

Vbeta (60) and Jbeta (13) primers were used in the PCR. TCRdb keeps only in-frame clones here, not all; method: immunoSEQ multiplex PCR. The sample has approximately 290,000 clones, about four fifths seen once. As for the donors, each was a healthy bone marrow donor. The germline V gene has CDR1 LNHDA and CDR2 SQIVND (reference sequence). The CDR3 contains 19 residues. Trimming took 4 bases from V and 2 from J; bases not matched to a gene: 15. The specimen was PBMCs. The rearrangement joins TRBV19 to TRBJ1-5; TRBD1 matches at 9 bases. The receptor comes from a girl aged 2-10 years in good health and CMV-seronegative. The CDR3 loop is CASSRYGQGTGVGNQPQHF. DNA of the CDR3: TGTGCCAGTAGTAGGTACGGACAGGGGACGGGAGTCGGCAATCAGCCCCAGCATTTT.